What follows describes a single T cell receptor (beta chain). This record belongs to a study of blood T cell repertoires in COVID-19. Libraries were prepared by immunoSEQ multiplex PCR; TCRdb keeps only in-frame clonotypes and omits some of them. Of 150,000 to 200,000 clones detected, approximately 79% appear once; the ten largest clones hold 15% to 20%. The receptor's source is a man aged 55 to 70 with active or convalescent COVID-19. The sequenced material came from peripheral blood.

This chain's CDR3 is CAISDGTSSTGELFF. DNA of the CDR3: TGTGCCATCAGTGACGGGACTAGCTCTACCGGGGAGCTGTTTTTT. The chain employs TRBV10-3 and TRBJ2-2; 9 nucleotides line up with TRBD2. After removal of 3 bases from V and 5 bases from J, the junction contained 4 bases not matched to a gene. The CDR3 runs 15 residues. The germline CDR1 and CDR2 sequences are ENHRY and SYGVKD.